The source of this T cell receptor beta chain is a study of cytomegalovirus exposure and HLA in healthy donors (dated by TCRdb to about 2017). Regarding the complete study: In an earlier analysis of 587 of the donors, 250 to 350 Gb of sequence data and roughly 100 million unique TCR beta sequences from about 179 million T cells were reported. About 310 gigabases of sequencing data and approximately 93 million unique TCR sequences were included in an early release covering several hundred HLA-typed donors. The genetic ancestry cluster associated with self-reported Caucasian donors included around 76% of the 398 genotyped donors. The study aimed to test whether cataloging public T cell receptors could reveal signatures of past pathogen exposure. The study profiled the T cell repertoires of about 720 subjects by immunosequencing and related them to cytomegalovirus serostatus. A separate validation cohort of roughly 110 different subjects was used in addition to the roughly 720-subject first cohort. To predict cytomegalovirus infection status, the study brought together high-throughput TCR immunosequencing, statistical association of individual TCRs with disease status, and machine learning. A later analysis re-analyzed previously published TCR beta repertoires from approximately 670 donors and added high-resolution HLA genotyping to study TCR occurrence patterns. Rather than using new phenotypic data, the later analysis identified candidate immune exposures from TCR beta sequences and from how often those sequences occurred across donors. An earlier analysis of several hundred of the donors used high-throughput TCR beta sequencing to judge whether each TCR beta V gene segment behaved as functional or pseudogenic. Donor age, sex, ethnicity and CMV serostatus were collected together with the repertoire data. Genome-wide SNP genotypes for about three fifths of the roughly 670 donors were used in a later genetic analysis, which treated that subset as a discovery cohort. All discovery cohort repertoires had been generated using a single sequencing platform. HLA typing included class I and class II loci at four-digit resolution. Typing coverage differed by locus: A, B, C, DRB1 and DQB1 were typed in roughly 620-630 donors, DQA1 in approximately 520, DPA1 in some 570, and DPB1 in around 490. A handful of DR-DQ haplotypes were handled as single units for association and clustering because linkage in the cohort was strong. Among roughly 400 genotyped donors of the cohort, an average of roughly 230,000 unique TCR beta nucleotide sequences was sequenced per donor, of which roughly 18% were non-productive.

There are 13 amino acids in the CDR3, from cysteine to phenylalanine inclusive. The entry retains the CDR3 DNA only, 39 bases that are in frame from base 1. According to the germline V gene, CDR1 reads KGHSH and CDR2 reads LQKENI. The investigation overall reported the following: In this cohort, only TCR beta chains were sequenced, and detectable features were limited by the absence of alpha or paired-chain data. When HLA alleles, especially DR and DQ, strongly co-occurred, TCR associations were difficult to assign to individual alleles. A further reported finding was that TCR beta sequences accurately predicted the HLA-A and HLA-B alleles for most subjects in the first cohort. Immune exposure information for the cohort was limited to CMV serostatus. A later analysis reported that several top co-occurrence clusters appeared linked to parvovirus B19, influenza, CMV and Epstein-Barr virus. A later genetic analysis associated a missense DCLRE1C variant with V-gene and J-gene trimming of TCR beta chains, and an independent cohort replicated the association. A later analysis found that most CMV-associated TCR beta chains appeared HLA-restricted, with HLA associations seemingly driven largely by CMV exposure. Across donors, most TCR sequences were observed very rarely, whereas some public TCRs were present in many individuals. In a later genetic analysis, fewer N-insertions in productive TCRs were reported among donors in an Asian-associated ancestry cluster than the roughly 640-donor mean. Broadly in line with IMGT annotations, most TCR beta V segments showed up in productive rearrangements about 87% or about 30% of the time in an earlier analysis of about 500 of the donors. Linkage disequilibrium might explain the correlated functional status among segregating V segments, but an unknown experimental factor could not be excluded. Roughly uniform sequencing depth across donors was assumed in presence/absence analyses, although this assumption may not hold. In a later analysis, the rate of TCR association differed among HLA loci, with DRB1 alleles having the most associated TCRs and HLA-C alleles having the fewest. Because HLA typing was missing for some donors at each locus, association tests included only the typed subset. A group of highly shared sequence variants was considered likely to be a technical artifact of the sequencing pipeline. Because counts were too low, about 15 rarely observed V segments, including chromosome 9 orphons, were left out of the earlier analysis of approximately 580 of the donors. In vitro tests confirmed that a few of the cytomegalovirus-associated TCR beta chains recognize cytomegalovirus antigens. A total of roughly 160 TCR beta chains were listed by the study as associated with cytomegalovirus. The 87-base-pair reads could not distinguish some IMGT-functional V segments, including TRBV6-2 and TRBV6-3, so those segments were excluded. The authors suggested that the approach could potentially be extended to other disease states and immunological phenotypes. Cytomegalovirus status was reported to be diagnosed by the classifier with high specificity and sensitivity in both the original and validation cohorts. A later analysis associated approximately 17,000 TCR beta sequences with specific HLA alleles at a false discovery rate of 0.05. A later analysis found that HLA-associated TCR beta chains were more clonally expanded and had lower generation probabilities than equally common non-associated chains.

This clone was counted once. Its antigen remains unidentified. The junction and the germline gene differ at one end; a read error may be behind it. The library was generated by the immunoSEQ multiplex PCR assay. For the multiplex PCR, a mixture combining 60 forward primers for TCR Vbeta segments and 13 reverse primers for TCR Jbeta segments was used. A multiplex PCR assay on genomic DNA amplified the CDR3 region of rearranged TCR beta genes. The Illumina HiSeq System was used to sequence the amplified TCR beta libraries as 87-base-pair reads. The source study handled its data this way. A later analysis counted about 80 million unique TCR beta chains across the 666 repertoires, and some 11 million of these chains were shared by at least two donors. Raw reads were error-corrected and collapsed into unique sequences with a nearest-neighbor algorithm that merged closely related sequences to remove PCR and sequencing errors. Alignment of CDR3 sequences to IMGT reference sequences was used to assign V, D and J gene segments. For a sequence to be retained, a match of at least six nucleotides was required to both a V gene segment and a J gene segment. Rearrangements were classified as productive when the CDR3 lacked stop codons and remained in frame with V and J, and all other rearrangements were classified as non-productive. Following IMGT convention, CDR3 was defined as the stretch from the second conserved V-encoded cysteine to the conserved J-encoded phenylalanine. The earlier analysis of 587 of the donors excluded sequences that lacked an unambiguous match to a single V gene segment. An earlier analysis of 450 to 650 of the donors called V segments functional above 56.7% productive rearrangements and segregating when the between-donor standard deviation exceeded 5%. A statistical classification framework was developed to diagnose cytomegalovirus status using the catalog of TCR beta chain sequences. In a later analysis, TCR nucleotide sequences were compared against IMGT/GENE-DB human TR gene sequences so that V and J genes could be assigned. Using the TCRdist pipeline, a later analysis assigned CDR3 sequences along with most-parsimonious VDJ recombination scenarios. In a later analysis, every TCR beta chain was defined by the combination of its CDR3 amino acid sequence and its V-gene family, and reads without a unique V-gene family were dropped. As a way to deal with suspected cross-contamination and a sequencing artifact, a later analysis dropped 450 to 600 nucleotide sequences that were highly shared and had low generation probability. In a later analysis, a clonal expansion index for each public chain was calculated from normalized within-repertoire ranks of inferred template counts. A later analysis computed generation probabilities with a VDJ recombination model fitted to out-of-frame rearrangements, and checked the results against IGoR. Hypergeometric tests were used in a later analysis to score TCR-TCR, TCR-HLA and TCR-CMV co-occurrence, with a repertoire-size bias correction applied to the TCR pairs. A later analysis estimated false discovery rates by permuting HLA or CMV assignments 20 times. A later analysis grouped co-occurring TCRs with DBSCAN, adding TCRdist sequence similarity when clustering within HLA-allele-positive subsets. For co-occurrence clustering, repertoires with fewer than 30,000 or more than 120,000 public chains were excluded, along with five repertoires with anomalous nucleotide sharing. TCRdb took this table from immuneACCESS and kept in-frame rearrangements with V and J called. Such tables lack part of the clones; where checked against another copy, unresolved V genes explain under half of the gap, and the rest is unexplained. That table supplies the V and J calls and clone size; D and trimming were determined from the DNA. Recorded for this sample are about 180,000 clones; over 65% of them occurred a single time. In total, the top ten clones hold around 1.5% of the sample.

The cohort consisted of 650 to 700 healthy bone marrow donors. At the time of sampling, all cohort members were nominally healthy, though unrecorded immune exposures were likely present. The donor was CMV seronegative and was included in the group of about 400 seronegative cohort members. A peripheral blood sample was provided by each donor, and peripheral blood mononuclear cells were used for TCR beta sequencing. Genomic DNA extraction from the blood cell samples was performed with the Qiagen DNeasy Blood Extraction Kit. This clonotype was obtained from a man younger than 35 in good health and CMV-seronegative. The V and J genes are TRBV18 and TRBJ2-2; possibly the D gene is TRBD2, per 5 matching bases. Material for sequencing was PBMCs. The CDR3 region has the sequence CASSLDRAGELLF. The nucleotide sequence reads as follows: TGTGCCAGCTCACTGGACCGAGCCGGGGAGCTGCTTTTT.